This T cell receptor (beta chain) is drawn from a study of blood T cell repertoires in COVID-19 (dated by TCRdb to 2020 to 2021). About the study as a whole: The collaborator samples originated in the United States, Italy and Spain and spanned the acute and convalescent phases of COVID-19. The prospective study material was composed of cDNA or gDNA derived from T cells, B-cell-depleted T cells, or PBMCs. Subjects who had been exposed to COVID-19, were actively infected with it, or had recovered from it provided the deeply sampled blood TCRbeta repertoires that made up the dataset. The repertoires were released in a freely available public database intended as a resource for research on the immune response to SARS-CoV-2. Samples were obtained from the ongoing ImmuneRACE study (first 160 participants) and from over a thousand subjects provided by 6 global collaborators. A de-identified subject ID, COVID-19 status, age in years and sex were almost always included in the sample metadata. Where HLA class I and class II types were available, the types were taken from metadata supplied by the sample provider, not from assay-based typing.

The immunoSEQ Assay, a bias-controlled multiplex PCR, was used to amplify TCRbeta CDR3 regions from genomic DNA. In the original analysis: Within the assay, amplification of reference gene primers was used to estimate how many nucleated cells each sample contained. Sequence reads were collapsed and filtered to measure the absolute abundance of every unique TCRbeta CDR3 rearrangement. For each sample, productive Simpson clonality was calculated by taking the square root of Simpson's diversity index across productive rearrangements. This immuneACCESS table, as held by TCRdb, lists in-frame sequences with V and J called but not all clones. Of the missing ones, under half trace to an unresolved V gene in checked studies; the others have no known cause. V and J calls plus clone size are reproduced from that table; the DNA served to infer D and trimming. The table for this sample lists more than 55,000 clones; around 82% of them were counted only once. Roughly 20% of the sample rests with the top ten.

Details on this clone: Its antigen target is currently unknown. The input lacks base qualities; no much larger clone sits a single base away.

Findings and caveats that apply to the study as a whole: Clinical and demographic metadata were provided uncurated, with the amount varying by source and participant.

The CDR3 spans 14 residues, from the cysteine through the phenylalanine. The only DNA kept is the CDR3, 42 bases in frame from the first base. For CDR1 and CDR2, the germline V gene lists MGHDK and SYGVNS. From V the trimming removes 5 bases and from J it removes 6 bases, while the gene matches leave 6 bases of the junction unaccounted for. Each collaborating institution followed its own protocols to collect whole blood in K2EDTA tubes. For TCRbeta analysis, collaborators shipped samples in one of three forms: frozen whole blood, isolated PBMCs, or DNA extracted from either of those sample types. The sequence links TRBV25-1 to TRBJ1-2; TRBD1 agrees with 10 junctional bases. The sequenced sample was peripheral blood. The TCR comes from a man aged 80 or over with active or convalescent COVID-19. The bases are TGTGCCAGCAGTTGGATGACAGGGGGCGATGGCTACACCTTC. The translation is CASSWMTGGDGYTF.